One T cell receptor beta chain is described in this entry. This CDR3 is built from 16 residues. Looked up from germline, CDR1 is LGHDT and CDR2 is YNNKEL (reference sequence). J was trimmed by 7 bases and V by 0 bases; bases with no gene match: 9. These data originate in a study of blood T cell repertoires in COVID-19. On the study more broadly: Sources were T cells, B-cell-depleted T cells, or PBMCs; the material itself was cDNA or gDNA.

Authors' analysis steps: By means of reference gene primer amplification, nucleated cell counts were estimated. The repertoire was sequenced with immunoSEQ multiplex PCR; TCRdb's copy has only in-frame clones and lacks some. Clone size and the V and J calls come from that table; the DNA yielded D and trimming. The table includes 250,000 to 300,000 clones, roughly 90% detected once. Participant reports of clinical history set cohort assignment. Recovered status in Cohort 3 required two negative PCRs, clearance, or symptom resolution. The sequencing input was PBMCs or T cells enriched from blood (not recorded which). The receptor was derived from a woman under 40 who had recovered from COVID-19. V gene TRBV3-1 (or the pseudogene TRBV3-2) combines with J gene TRBJ1-1, with TRBD1 matching over 9 bases. The CDR3 DNA follows: TGTGCCAGCAGCCAAGATCGGGGGACAGGGACCCATGAAGCTTTCTTT. Its translation is CASSQDRGTGTHEAFF.